The T cell receptor (beta chain) described here comes from a study of glioma-infiltrating T cells after dendritic cell vaccination. Study-level points and caveats: Higher pretreatment TIL content predicted longer progression-free time and survival.

Input was 2 to 2.5 ug genomic DNA, or all available if less. Only in-frame clones appear in the TCRdb table, and some are missing; sequencing was by immunoSEQ multiplex PCR. Of 85,000 to 110,000 clones listed, 75% to 85% are singletons. A word on this clone: Its matching antigen is unknown.

The CDR3 loop spans 16 amino acids. V shed 3 bases and J 4 bases; nucleotides not matched to a gene: 9. Looked up from germline, CDR1 is LNHDA and CDR2 is SQIVND (reference sequence). Fresh-frozen tumor tissue and more than two years of survival data were available for all. This receptor was identified in a human donor with glioblastoma. Sequencing was performed on blood, taken before dendritic cell vaccination. The rearrangement uses TRBV19 and TRBJ2-1; TRBD2 agrees at 7 bases. CDR3 DNA sequence: TGTGCCAGTAGTATGGTCCCTGGCGGGGGATACAATGAGCAGTTCTTC. Its protein is CASSMVPGGGYNEQFF.